Shown below are 20 T cell receptor beta chains from a single sample sequenced in a study of shared clonotypes between healthy human individuals. Naive CD8 cells, CD45RO-negative and positively selected for CCR7, excluded terminally differentiated effector memory CD45RA+ cells. Here immunoSEQ multiplex PCR was the method, and the copy in TCRdb shows in-frame clones only, minus some. The table lists around 1.9 million clones, around 93% of them singletons. Sequenced: naive CD8+ T cells from PBMCs. The receptor source for this set is a man between 18 and 35 years old in good health. Some clones in this sample may be carry-over from other donors' samples.

The chain joins TRBV27 to TRBJ2-1; D uncertain. Deletions cut 4 bases from V and 1 base from J, with 8 bases between. The CDR3 loop spans 14 amino acids. Germline values: CDR1 MNHEY, CDR2 SMNVEV (reference sequence). The CDR3 reads CASSSHTSYNEQFF. Here the CDR3 DNA reads TGTGCCAGCAGTTCCCACACTTCCTACAATGAGCAGTTCTTC.

The V gene is TRBV15, the J gene TRBJ2-7; D gene unclear. The germline CDR1 and CDR2 sequences are LNHNV and YYDKDF (reference sequence). Trimming shortened V by 3 bases and J by 9 bases, and 9 bases separated the two germline ends. The CDR3 has 11 amino acids. The CDR3 loop is CATSRQSVQYF. CDR3 bases: TGTGCCACCAGCAGGCAGAGCGTGCAGTACTTC.

The chain couples TRBV5-6 to TRBJ2-5; D is ambiguous. The V end was cut by 0 bases, the J end by 1 base, with 7 bases between. The CDR3 is 14 residues long. Germline loops: CDR1 SGHDT, CDR2 YYEEEE. CDR3 sequence: CASSLGGAQETQYF. The CDR3 nucleotides read TGTGCCAGCAGCTTGGGAGGAGCCCAAGAGACCCAGTACTTC. The full variable domain, completed using reference TRBV5-6 and TRBJ2-5, is DAGVTQSPTHLIKTRGQQVTLRCSPKSGHDTVSWYQQALGQGPQFIFQYYEEEERQRGNFPDRFSGHQFPNYSSELNVNALLLGDSALYLCASSLGGAQETQYFGPGTRLLVL.

The chain is built from TRBV10-3 and TRBJ2-5, with a tentative D call TRBD2 (5 bases). Trimming removed 6 bases from V and 0 bases from J, with 11 bases in between. This CDR3 contains 14 residues. Germline V lookup: CDR1 ENHRY, CDR2 SYGVKD. The CDR3 protein is CAIRAGRDQETQYF. In DNA, the CDR3 is TGTGCCATCAGGGCGGGTAGGGACCAAGAGACCCAGTACTTC.

The chain couples TRBV6-6 to TRBJ2-7; D may be TRBD1 (5 bases). Germline loops: CDR1 MNHNY, CDR2 SVGAGI (reference sequence). V lost 6 bases, J lost 6 bases, and 12 bases lay in between. CDR3 length: 12 residues. The CDR3 protein is CASSPDSLEQYF. CDR3 DNA: TGTGCCAGCAGCCCCGACAGCCTCGAGCAGTACTTC.

This clone was found once. The chain carries TRBV5-1 and TRBJ2-1; possibly TRBD1 for D (6 bases). This CDR3 has 15 amino acids. Germline-derived CDR1 and CDR2 are SGHRS and YFSETQ. V dropped 1 base and J dropped 6 bases, with 14 bases sitting between them. In DNA form, the CDR3 reads TGCGCCAGCAGCTTGTTGGGGACACTCCGCAATGAGCAGTTCTTC. Translated, it gives CASSLLGTLRNEQFF.

The chain carries TRBV2 and TRBJ1-1; tentative D call: TRBD1 (5 bases). V lost 10 bases and J lost 0, with 12 bases in between. The CDR3 is 13 residues long. The germline CDR1 and CDR2 sequences are SNHLY and FYNNEI. The CDR3 here is CAITDSMNTEAFF. In nucleotides, the CDR3 is TGTGCCATCACAGACAGTATGAACACTGAAGCTTTCTTT.

The rearrangement joins TRBV7-9 to TRBJ2-7; 10 positions match TRBD2. Germline loops: CDR1 SEHNR, CDR2 FQNEAQ (reference sequence). V lost 1 base, J lost 5 bases, and 8 bases stayed unmatched. CDR3 length: 16 amino acids. CDR3 region: CASSLEPSGRWDEQYF. CDR3 bases: TGTGCCAGCAGCTTAGAGCCTAGCGGGAGATGGGACGAGCAGTACTTC.

The chain uses TRBV4-2 and TRBJ2-7; D may be TRBD1 (5 bases). The V gene's germline CDR1 is LGHNA and CDR2 YNFKEQ. Trimming stripped 6 bases from V and 5 bases from J, with 11 bases between. This CDR3 contains 12 residues. The CDR3 here is CASSGLQDEQYF. The CDR3 nucleotides read TGTGCCAGCAGTGGGTTACAGGACGAGCAGTACTTC.

This sequence joins TRBV7-6 and TRBJ1-3, with a possible D match to TRBD1 (5 bases). Germline-derived CDR1 and CDR2 are SGHVS and FNYEAQ. V was trimmed by 4 bases and J by 4 bases, leaving 11 bases between them. The CDR3 is made up of 14 amino acids. CDR3 region: CASSSRGGGNTIYF. CDR3 nucleotides: TGTGCCAGCAGCTCGAGGGGAGGAGGAAACACCATATATTTT. The complete variable domain, with remaining parts taken from reference TRBV7-6 and TRBJ1-3, reads GAGVSQSPRYKVTKRGQDVALRCDPISGHVSLYWYRQALGQGPEFLTYFNYEAQQDKSGLPNDRFSAERPEGSISTLTIQRTEQRDSAMYRCASSSRGGGNTIYFGEGSWLTVV.

The J gene is TRBJ2-7, the V gene TRBV5-1; D gene uncertain. This CDR3 is 12 amino acids long. CDR1 and CDR2 (germline): SGHRS, YFSETQ. V dropped 3 bases and J dropped 2 bases, with 6 bases sitting between them. This CDR3 is CASSSRAYEQYF. The CDR3 DNA reads as TGCGCCAGCAGCTCTCGGGCCTACGAGCAGTACTTC.

The V gene is TRBV13, the J gene TRBJ2-7; possibly TRBD2 for D (7 bases). V was clipped by 6 bases and J by 5 bases, with 23 bases between them. The CDR3 totals 16 residues. From germline, CDR1 is PRHDT and CDR2 FYEKMQ (reference sequence). In DNA, the CDR3 is TGTGCCAGCAGGATACGAATTACCATAGGGGGGGACGAGCAGTACTTC. Translation gives CASRIRITIGGDEQYF.

V and J are TRBV7-6 and TRBJ2-7; 7 bases are a match to TRBD1. This CDR3 contains 14 residues. Trimming cost V 3 bases and J 0 bases; bases outside gene matches: 2. The V gene's germline CDR1 is SGHVS and CDR2 FNYEAQ. As DNA, the CDR3 is TGTGCCAGCAGCTTTTCAGGGGGCTCCTACGAGCAGTACTTC. Amino acid sequence: CASSFSGGSYEQYF. The full variable domain, rest sourced from reference TRBV7-6 and TRBJ2-7, is GAGVSQSPRYKVTKRGQDVALRCDPISGHVSLYWYRQALGQGPEFLTYFNYEAQQDKSGLPNDRFSAERPEGSISTLTIQRTEQRDSAMYRCASSFSGGSYEQYFGPGTRLTVT.

The gene calls are TRBV27 and TRBJ1-2; 8 bases line up with TRBD1. V trimming: 6 bases; J trimming: 3 bases; junction bases outside the gene matches: 12. Germline loops: CDR1 MNHEY, CDR2 SMNVEV (reference sequence). The CDR3 is 16 residues long. The CDR3, as DNA: TGTGCCAGCAGAACAGTAGGGACAGGCTTGGACTATGGCTACACCTTC. Translation gives CASRTVGTGLDYGYTF.

The chain couples TRBV28 to TRBJ2-2, with unresolved D. The CDR3 extends over 15 amino acids. From germline, CDR1 is MDHEN and CDR2 SYDVKM. With 3 bases removed from V and 0 bases from J, the gap between germline ends came to 8 bases. The DNA for the CDR3 is TGTGCCAGCAGTTTTTACTGGACGAACACCGGGGAGCTGTTTTTT. This sequence encodes CASSFYWTNTGELFF.

To note about this clone: Additional DNA sequences in this sample encode the identical CDR3. The chain couples TRBV13 to TRBJ2-2; 7 positions agree with TRBD2. Germline-derived CDR1 and CDR2 are PRHDT and FYEKMQ (reference sequence). This CDR3 contains 14 residues. After removal of 3 bases from V and 4 bases from J, the junction contained 2 bases not matched to a gene. The CDR3 sequence: CASSLGGSTGELFF. Here the CDR3 DNA reads TGTGCCAGCAGCTTGGGCGGGAGCACCGGGGAGCTGTTTTTT.

The rearrangement uses TRBV9 and TRBJ1-3; weak D call: TRBD1 (6 bases). Trimming took off 7 bases at V and 0 bases at J, with 8 bases between the two ends. The CDR3 is 13 residues long. Germline values: CDR1 SGDLS, CDR2 YYNGEE. As DNA, the CDR3 is TGTGCCAGCCAGGGGAGCTCTGGAAACACCATATATTTT. Its translation is CASQGSSGNTIYF.

About this clone: The sample carries other DNA sequences with the same CDR3. This chain joins TRBV7-8 and TRBJ2-1; no clear D. Germline CDR1 is SGHVS and CDR2 is FQNEAQ. V dropped 2 bases and J dropped 7 bases, with 6 bases sitting between them. The CDR3 runs 12 residues. In nucleotides, the CDR3 is TGTGCCAGCAGCTTAAGGGAAAATGAGCAGTTCTTC. Amino acids: CASSLRENEQFF.

The rearrangement joins TRBV4-3 to TRBJ1-3; D may be TRBD1 (5 bases). The CDR3 has 15 residues. Germline values: CDR1 LGHNA, CDR2 YSLEER. V shed 3 bases and J shed 4 bases, with 13 bases lying between them. The CDR3 spells CASSQGGIGGNTIYF. CDR3 nucleotide sequence: TGCGCCAGCAGCCAGGGGGGAATAGGAGGAAACACCATATATTTT.

The table lists this clone with a count of one. Here the CDR3 reads CASSILGAGYEQYF. In nucleotides, the CDR3 is TGTGCCAGTAGTATACTGGGGGCAGGCTACGAGCAGTACTTC. This chain uses TRBV19 with TRBJ2-7; maybe TRBD1 (6 bases). Trimming left V 2 bases short and J 3 bases short, with 11 bases between. This CDR3 region has 14 residues. Per the germline V gene, CDR1 is LNHDA and CDR2 is SQIVND (reference sequence).